Listed here are 25 T cell receptor beta chains from one sample, sequenced in a study of blood T cell repertoires in COVID-19. The assay was immunoSEQ multiplex PCR, and TCRdb's table has in-frame clones only and misses some. Among 100,000 to 150,000 clones listed, about 82% were seen once. Sequencing input: peripheral blood. The source is a human donor in a cohort sampled during active COVID-19.

The chain combines TRBV7-9 with TRBJ2-1; D uncertain. Germline CDR1 SEHNR, CDR2 FQNEAQ (reference sequence). The CDR3 runs 13 residues. Trimming pared 5 bases from V and 6 bases from J, leaving 11 bases between. CDR3 DNA sequence: TGTGCCAGCAGCCCAAGCGCGAGCAATGAGCAGTTCTTC. As protein: CASSPSASNEQFF.

The chain recombines TRBV19 with TRBJ1-1, with 8 nucleotides matching TRBD1. The V gene end was trimmed by 3 bases and the J gene end by 0 bases; junction bases not matched to a gene: 3. CDR3 size: 15 residues. CDR1 and CDR2 (germline): LNHDA, SQIVND (reference sequence). CDR3 bases: TGTGCCAGTAGTATTTCAGGGGGCGTGAACACTGAAGCTTTCTTT. It yields the protein CASSISGGVNTEAFF.

V usage is TRBV19 and J usage is TRBJ2-4, with D possibly matching TRBD1 (5 bases). V was pared by 7 bases and J by 1 base, with 11 bases between. CDR3 length equals 14 residues. Germline CDR1 is LNHDA and CDR2 is SQIVND (reference sequence). In nucleotides, the CDR3 is TGTGCCAGTAAGGCAGGGTTGGCCAAAAACATTCAGTACTTC. Its protein is CASKAGLAKNIQYF.

This clone was seen more than once but under ten times. This chain links TRBV5-1 with TRBJ2-1; 7 bases map to TRBD1. The V and J ends lost 2 bases and 1 base, in that order; junction bases with no gene match: 6. Germline-derived CDR1 and CDR2 are SGHRS and YFSETQ. The CDR3 has 16 amino acids. The CDR3 here is CASSFLGGASYNEQFF. CDR3 DNA: TGCGCCAGCAGCTTCCTAGGGGGCGCATCCTACAATGAGCAGTTCTTC.

This clone appeared once. The chain uses TRBV6-5 and TRBJ2-2; 7 nucleotides agree with TRBD2. V shed 7 bases and J 6 bases; nucleotides not matched to a gene: 8. Germline CDR1 is MNHEY and CDR2 is SVGAGI. The length of the CDR3 is 14 residues. The CDR3 bases are TGTGCCAGCACGCGGGAGAAAGTCGCCGGGGAGCTGTTTTTT. It encodes CASTREKVAGELFF.

This chain joins TRBV5-6 and TRBJ1-1, with D possibly TRBD1 on 5 matching bases. Trimming left V 5 bases short and J 3 bases short, with 17 bases between. This CDR3 contains 15 residues. Per the germline V gene, CDR1 is SGHDT and CDR2 is YYEEEE. Written as DNA, the CDR3 is TGTGCCAGCAGACAACGACAGTTGGGTGACACTGAAGCTTTCTTT. Protein: CASRQRQLGDTEAFF.

The CDR3 region is CASSPGGRRASWAFF. DNA of the CDR3: TGTGCCAGCAGCCCTGGGGGCCGGCGGGCAAGTTGGGCTTTCTTT. The chain has TRBV27 and TRBJ1-1, with D tentatively TRBD1 (6 bases). Germline CDR1 reads MNHEY; CDR2 reads SMNVEV (reference sequence). The CDR3 sequence is 15 residues long. V was clipped by 6 bases and J by 11 bases, with 25 bases between them.

This chain connects TRBV15 to TRBJ1-1, with 8 bases aligning to TRBD1. The CDR3 has 14 amino acids. The V segment lost 3 bases and the J segment 6 bases; nucleotides outside the gene matches: 6. Looked up from germline, CDR1 is LNHNV and CDR2 is YYDKDF (reference sequence). In DNA form, the CDR3 reads TGTGCCACCAGCAGGACAGGGGTGTTCCCTGAAGCTTTCTTT. Its protein product is CATSRTGVFPEAFF.

DNA of the CDR3: TGTGCCAGCAGCGCGGGACTAGCGGCCTCTGCGGATGAGCAGTTCTTC. Protein sequence: CASSAGLAASADEQFF. The rearrangement links TRBV9 to TRBJ2-1; the match to TRBD2 covers 11 bases. The ends lost 3 bases at V and 8 bases at J; junction bases unmatched: 10. CDR3 length: 16 residues. The germline V gene encodes CDR1 SGDLS and CDR2 YYNGEE.

This sequence joins TRBV19 and TRBJ2-1; 7 bases align to TRBD2. Trimming cost V 1 base and J 7 bases; bases outside gene matches: 10. Germline V gives CDR1 LNHDA, CDR2 SQIVND (reference sequence). This CDR3 is 16 amino acids long. CDR3 loop: CASSIVGTMGSNEQFF. Written as DNA, the CDR3 is TGTGCCAGTAGTATAGTGGGGACTATGGGGTCGAATGAGCAGTTCTTC.

This chain uses TRBV2 with TRBJ2-1; D may be TRBD2 (7 bases). The CDR3 has 16 residues. Germline CDR1 SNHLY, CDR2 FYNNEI. V was trimmed by 3 bases and J by 6 bases, leaving 18 bases between them. The CDR3 reads CASSEGAGVRVNEQFF. The CDR3 nucleotides read TGTGCCAGCAGTGAGGGGGCGGGAGTGAGGGTCAATGAGCAGTTCTTC.

This chain links TRBV4-1 with TRBJ1-1; D unresolved. CDR3 length: 13 residues. V lost 1 base, J lost 6 bases, and 9 bases lay in between. CDR1 is MGHRA, CDR2 YSYEKL, per germline. CDR3 in DNA: TGCGCCAGCAGCCAAGGGTCAGGCCCTGAAGCTTTCTTT. This codes for CASSQGSGPEAFF.

The rearrangement uses TRBV24-1 and TRBJ1-1; D is ambiguous. V was clipped by 3 bases and J by 1 base, with 5 bases between them. This CDR3 has 13 residues. Germline CDR1 reads KGHDR; CDR2 reads SFDVKD. The CDR3 sequence is CATSDAGNTEAFF. CDR3 coding DNA: TGTGCCACCAGTGATGCAGGGAACACTGAAGCTTTCTTT.

DNA of the CDR3: TGTGCCAGCAGTTACTTGGGACTGACTAAGCGAGAGACCCAGTACTTC. The encoded protein is CASSYLGLTKRETQYF. The chain links TRBV6-2 or TRBV6-3 to TRBJ2-5; D may be TRBD2 (6 bases). Looked up from germline, CDR1 is MNHEY and CDR2 is SVGEGT. The V end was cut by 1 base, the J end by 4 bases, with 16 bases between. The CDR3 extends over 16 amino acids.

The rearrangement uses TRBV19 and TRBJ1-4, with 7 bases that match TRBD1. This CDR3 has 14 residues. V was pared by 6 bases and J by 4 bases, with 5 bases of the junction left unmatched. CDR1 and CDR2 from the germline V gene are LNHDA and SQIVND (reference sequence). CDR3 coding DNA: TGTGCCAGTAGAGGACAGGCGCATAATGAAAAACTGTTTTTT. This codes for CASRGQAHNEKLFF.

The chain links TRBV5-1 to TRBJ2-7; TRBD2 might be the D (5 bases). V was shortened by 3 bases and J by 1 base, with 14 bases between the two germline ends. The V gene's germline CDR1 is SGHRS and CDR2 YFSETQ. This CDR3 comprises 15 residues. CDR3 nucleotide sequence: TGCGCCAGCAGCTCCGGACTCCTTGGGTCCTACGAGCAGTACTTC. This sequence encodes CASSSGLLGSYEQYF.

This chain joins TRBV6-2 or TRBV6-3 and TRBJ2-7; D might be TRBD1 (5 bases). This CDR3 spans 13 amino acids. In germline, CDR1 is MNHEY, CDR2 SVGEGT. V was clipped by 4 bases and J by 4 bases, with 11 bases between them. The CDR3 sequence: CASSFGAGYEQYF. The DNA for the CDR3 is TGTGCCAGCAGTTTTGGGGCCGGATACGAGCAGTACTTC.

The chain is built from TRBV11-2 and TRBJ2-7, with TRBD1 matching over 7 bases. The V gene end was trimmed by 5 bases and the J gene end by 3 bases; junction bases not matched to a gene: 7. This CDR3 spans 14 amino acids. CDR1 and CDR2 from the germline V gene are SGHAT and FQNNGV. In DNA, the CDR3 is TGTGCCAGCAGCCCGGACAGGACGTACTACGAGCAGTACTTC. Its translation is CASSPDRTYYEQYF.

This chain joins TRBV7-9 and TRBJ1-3, with unresolved D. This CDR3 is built from 11 residues. Germline loops: CDR1 SEHNR, CDR2 FQNEAQ (reference sequence). V lost 2 bases and J 8 bases, leaving 4 bases between the germline ends. CDR3 coding DNA: TGTGCCAGCAGCTTATTCTACACCATATATTTT. The encoded protein is CASSLFYTIYF.

The chain carries TRBV3-1 (or the pseudogene TRBV3-2) and TRBJ1-6; TRBD1 matches 9 bases. Trimming at V came to 4 bases and at J to 4 bases, leaving 5 bases not matched to a gene. CDR1 and CDR2 (germline): LGHDT, YNNKEL (reference sequence). This CDR3 has 16 amino acids. CDR3: CASSPGQGPYNSPLHF. The CDR3 coding sequence is TGTGCCAGCAGCCCGGGACAGGGACCGTATAATTCACCCCTCCACTTT.

This chain links TRBV9 with TRBJ2-4, with unresolved D. Germline CDR1 is SGDLS and CDR2 is YYNGEE. The CDR3 has 15 amino acids. The V end lost 0 bases, the J end lost 4 bases, and 11 bases lay between the germline ends. DNA for the CDR3: TGTGCCAGCAGCGTAGAAAGTGGGCCAAAAAACATTCAGTACTTC. This sequence encodes CASSVESGPKNIQYF.

The chain joins TRBV5-1 to TRBJ1-4; D possibly corresponds to TRBD1 (6 bases). The V end was cut by 4 bases, the J end by 4 bases, with 11 bases between. This CDR3 comprises 14 residues. CDR1 is SGHRS, CDR2 YFSETQ, per germline. The CDR3 here is CASSADSYNEKLFF. CDR3 nucleotide sequence: TGCGCCAGCAGCGCGGACAGCTATAATGAAAAACTGTTTTTT.

The V call is TRBV5-8, the J call TRBJ2-7; TRBD2 is a possible D gene (6 bases). CDR1 and CDR2 (germline): SGHTS, YDEGEE. V shed 0 bases and J shed 6 bases, with 16 bases lying between them. CDR3 length: 15 amino acids. Here the CDR3 DNA reads TGTGCCAGCAGCTTGGCCGGGACTCATCCGGGCGAGCAGTACTTC. It codes for CASSLAGTHPGEQYF.

The chain couples TRBV5-4 to TRBJ1-6; 7 bases are a match to TRBD1. CDR3 size: 17 residues. CDR1 and CDR2 from the germline V gene are SGHNT and YYREEE (reference sequence). With V trimmed by 4 bases and J by 0 bases, 7 bases remained unmatched. This CDR3 reads CASSQGGWSSYNSPLHF. The CDR3 DNA is TGTGCCAGCAGCCAGGGGGGATGGAGCTCCTATAATTCACCCCTCCACTTT.

DNA for the CDR3: TGTGCCAGTTCAGTGACTAGCGGGGGACCTAACTACGAGCAGTACTTC. Translated, it gives CASSVTSGGPNYEQYF. This chain links TRBV19 with TRBJ2-7; 12 nucleotides agree with TRBD2. The CDR3 loop spans 16 amino acids. From germline, CDR1 is LNHDA and CDR2 SQIVND (reference sequence). V was clipped by 8 bases and J by 3 bases; unmatched bases: 11.